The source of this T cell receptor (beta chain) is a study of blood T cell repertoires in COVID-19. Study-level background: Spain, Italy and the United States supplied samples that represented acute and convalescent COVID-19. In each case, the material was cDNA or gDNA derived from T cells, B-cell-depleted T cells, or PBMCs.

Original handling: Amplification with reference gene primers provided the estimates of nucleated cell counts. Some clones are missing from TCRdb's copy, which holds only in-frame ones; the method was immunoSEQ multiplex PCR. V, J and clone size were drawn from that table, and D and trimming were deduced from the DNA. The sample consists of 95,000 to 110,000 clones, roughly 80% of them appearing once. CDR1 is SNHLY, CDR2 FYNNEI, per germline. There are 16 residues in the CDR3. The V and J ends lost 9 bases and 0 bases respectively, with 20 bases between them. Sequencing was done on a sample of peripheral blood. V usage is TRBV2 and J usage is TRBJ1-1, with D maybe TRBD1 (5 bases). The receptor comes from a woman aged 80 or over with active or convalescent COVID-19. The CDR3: CARQYWGGDLNTEAFF. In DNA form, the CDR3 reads TGTGCCAGACAGTATTGGGGGGGGGACTTGAACACTGAAGCTTTCTTT.